The subject of this entry is one TCR beta chain. This sample is drawn from a study of blood T cell repertoires in COVID-19. Study background: COVID-19 samples from acute and convalescent phases originated in the United States, Italy and Spain. Sources were T cells, B-cell-depleted T cells, or PBMCs; the material itself was cDNA or gDNA.

Germline lookup yields CDR1 SGHTA and CDR2 FQGNSA. The CDR3 contains 15 residues. Trimming cost V 3 bases and J 3 bases, with 14 bases left between them. Original processing methods: Cell counts per sample came from amplifying reference gene primers. The table came from immunoSEQ multiplex PCR; TCRdb's copy has only in-frame clones and leaves some out. V and J calls and clone size follow that table, whereas D and trimming were derived from the DNA. The sample includes about 40,000 clones, 80% to 90% of them seen just once. The sequenced sample was peripheral blood. This sequence joins TRBV7-2 and TRBJ2-5; unclear D gene. The source of this sequence is a woman in her 70s with acute or convalescent COVID-19. The CDR3 DNA reads TGTGCCAGCAGCTTCGCTAGACGGGTGAAAGAGACCCAGTACTTC. It yields the protein CASSFARRVKETQYF.